This TCR beta chain was captured by sequencing in a study of cytomegalovirus exposure and HLA in healthy donors (dated by TCRdb to the late 2010s). Study-wide context: An earlier analysis of approximately 640 of the donors reported about 290 Gb of sequence data and 100 million to 140 million unique TCR beta sequences from 190 million or so T cells. Approximately 330 gigabases of sequencing data and 91 million or so unique TCR sequences made up an early release that covered approximately 620 HLA-typed donors. Among the roughly 390 genotyped donors, approximately 76% belonged to the genetic ancestry cluster associated with self-reported Caucasian donors. The aim of the study was to test whether cataloging public T cell receptors could identify signatures of past pathogen exposure. The study profiled the T cell repertoires of about 720 subjects by immunosequencing and related them to cytomegalovirus serostatus. Along with the roughly 670-subject first cohort, a separate validation cohort of over a hundred different subjects was used. To predict cytomegalovirus infection status, the study combined high-throughput TCR immunosequencing, statistical association of individual TCRs with disease status, and machine learning. To study patterns of TCR occurrence, a later analysis re-analyzed previously published TCR beta repertoires from several hundred donors and added high-resolution HLA genotyping. In the later analysis, no new phenotypic data were used to find candidate immune exposures; instead, reliance was placed on TCR beta sequences and their occurrence across donors. In an earlier analysis of a few hundred of the donors, high-throughput TCR beta sequencing was used to judge whether each TCR beta V gene segment behaved as functional or pseudogenic. Donor age, sex, ethnicity and CMV serostatus were collected together with the repertoire data. Genome-wide SNP genotypes for about 60% of the 666 donors were used in a later genetic analysis, which treated that subset as a discovery cohort. All discovery cohort repertoires had been generated on a single sequencing platform. HLA typing covered class I and class II loci at four-digit resolution. The number of typed donors differed by locus: about 620-640 for A, B, C, DRB1 and DQB1; approximately 530 for DQA1; fewer than 610 for DPA1; and some 430 for DPB1. Four to six DR-DQ haplotypes were handled as single units for association and clustering because linkage in the cohort was strong. Among some 410 genotyped donors of the cohort, an average of approximately 200,000 unique TCR beta nucleotide sequences was sequenced per donor, of which 15% to 20% were non-productive. Results the study describes overall, beyond this receptor: A later analysis associated 17,000 or so TCR beta sequences with specific HLA alleles at a false discovery rate of 0.05. When HLA alleles, especially DR and DQ, strongly co-occurred, attributing TCR associations to individual alleles was difficult. HLA typing was unavailable for some donors at each locus, so association tests used only the typed subset. According to a later analysis, most CMV-associated TCR beta chains appeared to be HLA-restricted, and the HLA associations seemed to be driven largely by CMV exposure. A further reported finding was that TCR beta sequences accurately predicted the HLA-A and HLA-B alleles for most subjects in the first cohort. A cluster of highly shared sequence variants was judged likely to be a technical artifact of the sequencing pipeline. In vitro tests confirmed that a few of the cytomegalovirus-associated TCR beta chains recognize cytomegalovirus antigens. According to a later genetic analysis, donors in an Asian-associated ancestry cluster had fewer N-insertions in productive TCRs than the approximately 670-donor mean. In both the original and validation cohorts, the classifier was reported to diagnose cytomegalovirus status with high specificity and sensitivity. The authors suggested that the approach could potentially be generalized to other disease states and immunological phenotypes. While some public TCRs were present in many individuals, most TCR sequences turned up only very rarely across donors. Correlated functional status among segregating V segments might be attributable to linkage disequilibrium, but an unknown experimental factor could not be ruled out. Several of the top co-occurrence clusters appeared to be linked to parvovirus B19, influenza, CMV and Epstein-Barr virus, according to a later analysis. A total of fewer than 200 TCR beta chains were listed by the study as associated with cytomegalovirus. This cohort had only TCR beta chains sequenced, and the lack of alpha or paired-chain data limited which features could be detected. According to a later analysis, TCR association rates differed among HLA loci, with DRB1 alleles showing the most associated TCRs and HLA-C alleles showing the fewest. Roughly uniform sequencing depth across donors was assumed in presence/absence analyses, although this assumption may not hold. Over 15 rarely observed V segments, including chromosome 9 orphons, were excluded from the earlier analysis of approximately 600 of the donors because counts were too low. An association between a missense DCLRE1C variant and V-gene and J-gene trimming of TCR beta chains was found in a later genetic analysis and replicated in an independent cohort. Some IMGT-functional V segments, including TRBV6-2 and TRBV6-3, could not be told apart with the 87-base-pair reads, so those segments were excluded. A later analysis found that HLA-associated TCR beta chains were more clonally expanded and had lower generation probabilities than equally common non-associated chains. In an earlier analysis of fewer than 750 of the donors, most TCR beta V segments were observed in productive rearrangements about 87% or about 30% of the time, broadly matching IMGT annotations. The only immune exposure information available for the cohort was CMV serostatus.

Remarks on this clone: Its antigen is currently not known. Base qualities are not recorded, but no much larger clone differs from it by a single base.

Trimmed from V: 1 base; trimmed from J: 4 bases; junction bases lacking a gene match: 2. Inclusive of the bounding cysteine and phenylalanine, the CDR3 is 15 residues long. The only DNA kept is the CDR3, 45 bases in frame from the first base. Reading the germline V gene (reference sequence) gives CDR1 SEHNR and CDR2 FQNEAQ. The library was built by means of the immunoSEQ multiplex PCR assay. For the multiplex PCR, a mixture combining 60 forward primers for TCR Vbeta segments and 13 reverse primers for TCR Jbeta segments was used. Amplification of the CDR3 region of rearranged TCR beta genes was performed with a multiplex PCR assay on genomic DNA. Amplified TCR beta libraries were sequenced as 87-base-pair reads on the Illumina HiSeq System. Under the source paper's analysis protocol: A later analysis counted about 82 million unique TCR beta chains across the 700 or so repertoires, and roughly 11 million of these chains were shared by at least two donors. To remove PCR and sequencing errors, raw reads were error-corrected and collapsed into unique sequences using a nearest-neighbor algorithm that merged closely related sequences. V, D and J gene segments were assigned by aligning CDR3 sequences to IMGT reference sequences. Each retained sequence needed at least a six-nucleotide match to both a V gene segment and a J gene segment. A rearrangement was called productive if the CDR3 had no stop codons and remained in frame with V and J, and every other rearrangement was called non-productive. CDR3 was defined according to IMGT convention as the region running from the second conserved V-encoded cysteine to the conserved J-encoded phenylalanine. In an earlier analysis of around 600 of the donors, sequences lacking an unambiguous match to a single V gene segment were excluded. An earlier analysis of over 450 of the donors classified V segments as functional when productive rearrangements were above 56.7% and as segregating when the standard deviation between donors was above 5%. A statistical classification framework was built to diagnose cytomegalovirus status from the catalog of TCR beta chain sequences. V and J gene assignment, in a later analysis, came from comparing TCR nucleotide sequences with IMGT/GENE-DB human TR gene sequences. Using the TCRdist pipeline, a later analysis assigned CDR3 sequences along with most-parsimonious VDJ recombination scenarios. In a later analysis, every TCR beta chain was defined by the combination of its CDR3 amino acid sequence and its V-gene family, and reads without a unique V-gene family were dropped. To address suspected cross-contamination and a sequencing artifact, a later analysis removed several hundred highly shared, low-generation-probability nucleotide sequences. For each public chain, a later analysis derived a clonal expansion index from normalized ranks of inferred template counts within each repertoire. Generation probabilities in a later analysis came from a VDJ recombination model fitted to out-of-frame rearrangements, and those results were checked against IGoR. In a later analysis, TCR-TCR, TCR-HLA and TCR-CMV co-occurrence was scored with hypergeometric tests, and a repertoire-size bias correction was applied to TCR pairs. A later analysis estimated false discovery rates by permuting HLA or CMV assignments 20 times. In a later analysis, co-occurring TCRs were grouped with DBSCAN, and TCRdist sequence similarity was added when clustering was performed within HLA-allele-positive subsets. Co-occurrence clustering excluded repertoires with fewer than 30,000 or more than 120,000 public chains, plus five with anomalous nucleotide sharing. Entries here come from immuneACCESS through TCRdb and include only in-frame sequences with V and J called. Some clones fail to appear in such tables; in the studies checked, an unresolved V gene covers under half of the shortfall, and the cause of the remainder is unknown. That table furnishes V, J and clone size, whereas the DNA furnished D and trimming. The sample yields about 92,000 clones; over 70% were counted once. The top ten clonotypes cover under 8% of the sample.

In total, just over 650 healthy bone marrow donors made up the cohort. Cohort members were all nominally healthy when sampled, although unrecorded immune exposures were likely present. The donor tested CMV seropositive and was one of the 289 seropositive cohort members. A peripheral blood sample was collected from each donor, and TCR beta sequencing was performed on peripheral blood mononuclear cells. The Qiagen DNeasy Blood Extraction Kit was used to extract genomic DNA from the blood cell samples. Material for sequencing was PBMCs. Recombination connected TRBV7-9 to TRBJ2-1; the junction holds 9 bases that match TRBD2. The receptor was isolated from a man in his forties or fifties in good health and CMV-seropositive. The sequenced DNA is TGTGCCAGCAGCTTAGAAGCGGGGGGATACAATGAGCAGTTCTTC. It translates to CASSLEAGGYNEQFF. Beyond the CDR3, the reference TRBV7-9 and TRBJ2-1 genes provide the residues; the full variable domain reads: DTGVSQNPRHKITKRGQNVTFRCDPISEHNRLYWYRQTLGQGPEFLTYFQNEAQLEKSRLLSDRFSAERPKGSFSTLEIQRTEQGDSAMYLCASSLEAGGYNEQFFGPGTRLTVL.